This T cell receptor (beta chain) was observed in a study of beta chain features in type 1 diabetes (dated by TCRdb to 2017 to 2018). For the study in its entirety: Mean age, gender distribution, total cell number and subset yield were not different between patients and healthy donors. In the study, recently diagnosed type 1 diabetes patients and matched healthy donors were compared on the TCRB repertoires of their sorted circulating CD4+ T cell subsets. A total of approximately 99,000,000 sorted cells were examined across all samples, and RNA yield correlated strongly with the number of cells per subset. Whereas all 30 or so donors provided naive and central memory subsets, regulatory and stem cell-like memory subsets were isolated from just 8 patients and roughly eight healthy donors.

Each donor gave one peripheral blood draw, roughly 120 mL on average, collected into heparinised tubes. Using a panel that included CD45RO, CCR7, CD25, CD127, CD95 and CD27, naive, central memory, regulatory and stem cell-like memory CD4+ T cells were sorted on a BD FACSAria II. A purity above 95% was achieved for all sorted populations. PBMCs were isolated right away by Lymphoprep density gradient centrifugation and were stained directly, without culture. So that batch effects would be minimized, each experiment stained and sorted samples in pairs, pairing one healthy donor with one patient. From its cysteine to its phenylalanine, the CDR3 spans 14 amino acids. The CDR3 DNA has 42 bases and is translated from base 1. Trimming takes 4 bases off V and 4 bases off J; junction bases not matched to a gene: 5. Based on the germline V gene, the CDR1 and CDR2 sequences are SGHRS and YFSETQ. The research as a whole found: Type 1 diabetes patients showed a moderate but significant shortening of TCRB CDR3 length in all four CD4+ subsets. Naive, central memory and regulatory TCRB repertoires appeared to be more similar among patients than among healthy donors. PCR might favor shorter templates, but patient and control samples were amplified and corrected together, so any skew would affect both groups equally. HLA sub-analyses involved small numbers of individuals, so any influence of HLA type on TCRB rearrangement remained unresolved. At VDJ recombination sites, patients with type 1 diabetes made fewer insertions and deleted more nucleotides, a pattern implying thymic rearrangement abnormalities. Because cDNA was sequenced instead of genomic DNA, highly expressing activated cells could be over-represented, though the groups showed no difference in activation or CD3 levels.

This clone was seen a handful of times. What antigen it recognizes has not been identified. Base qualities are not recorded, but no much larger clone differs from it by a single base. All of the isolated RNA was reverse transcribed with the High Capacity cDNA Reverse Transcription Kit, so expressed TCRB transcripts were sequenced. Deep immunoSEQ sequencing was applied to naive, central memory and regulatory T cell samples, giving an average of roughly 3.3 million total reads per sample. After sorted cells were lysed in RLT buffer, RNA was extracted with DNase-treated RNeasy Micro or Mini kits, with the choice depending on cell number. To prevent cross-contamination, each cell subset was processed individually, whereas patient and healthy donor samples were processed jointly. TCRB sequences were amplified from cDNA with the immunoSEQ multiplex PCR, producing 87-bp fragments spanning the CDR3 region. The amplicons were sequenced using the Illumina HiSeq platform. In the authors' own workflow: PCR bias was corrected computationally using synthetic template baselines, and reads within Hamming distance 2 were collapsed, with unmergeable singletons discarded. Reads were aligned against IMGT so that V, D and J genes, CDR3 length and insertions or deletions at six rearrangement sites could be assigned. Within each subset, clonotype counts were normalized to the number of sorted cells before true diversity and Gini coefficients were calculated with the tcR R package. The overlap coefficient, calculated on TCRB nucleotide sequences, was used to quantify repertoire sharing. As a proxy for the pre-selection repertoire, out-of-frame TCRB sequences from naive cells were analyzed. TCRdb took over this immuneACCESS table, retaining in-frame rearrangements with V and J assigned. Such tables are incomplete; in checked studies, under half of the missing clones stem from an unresolved V gene, and the remainder is unexplained. V and J calls plus clone size are reproduced from that table; the DNA served to infer D and trimming. For this sample there are under 250,000 clones; less than 15% appear just once. Of the sample, approximately 0.024% is held by the ten largest clones.

This TCR derives from a woman aged 40 to 49 in good health. The sequenced sample consisted of naive CD4+ T cells from blood. The cell subset or site label here, explained by the study, means: true naive CD4+ T cells. Here the chain combines TRBV5-1 and TRBJ2-3; 8 junctional bases match TRBD1. The CDR3 protein is CASSTGQGPDTQYF. The DNA sequence is TGCGCCAGCAGCACTGGACAGGGCCCAGATACGCAGTATTTT.